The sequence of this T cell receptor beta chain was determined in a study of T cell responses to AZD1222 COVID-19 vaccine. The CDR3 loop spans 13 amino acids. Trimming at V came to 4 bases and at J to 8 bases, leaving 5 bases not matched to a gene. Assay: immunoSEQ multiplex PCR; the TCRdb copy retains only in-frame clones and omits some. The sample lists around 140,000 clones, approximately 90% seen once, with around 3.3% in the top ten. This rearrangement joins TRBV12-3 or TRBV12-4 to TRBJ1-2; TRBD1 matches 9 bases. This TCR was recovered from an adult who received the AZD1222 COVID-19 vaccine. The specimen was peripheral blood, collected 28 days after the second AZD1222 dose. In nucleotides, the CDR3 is TGTGCCAGCAGTTCACAGGGGGCACGGGGCTACACCTTC. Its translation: CASSSQGARGYTF.